A single sample gave rise to the 17 T cell receptor beta chains below, sequenced in a study of T cells after yellow fever vaccination. TCRdb reprocessed the 5' RACE reads via MiXCR and lists one record per CDR3 protein. The sample includes approximately 300,000 distinct CDR3 sequences, around 7% of them seen just once. Material: PBMCs, obtained about 49 days after the first yellow fever vaccination. The source is a man aged 18 to 30 who received the YFV17D yellow fever vaccine.

V and J are TRBV7-2 and TRBJ2-7, with no clear D. CDR1 is SGHTA, CDR2 FQGNSA, per germline. The CDR3 length is 13 residues. V lost 5 bases and J lost 2, with 10 bases in between. The CDR3 reads CASSPPSTYEQYF. The CDR3 nucleotides are TGTGCCAGCAGCCCCCCCAGTACCTACGAGCAGTACTTC.

V and J are TRBV12-3 or TRBV12-4 and TRBJ1-2; the D gene is possibly TRBD1 (5 bases). Trimming pared 2 bases from V and 8 bases from J, leaving 18 bases between. This CDR3 has 15 amino acids. The CDR3 reads CASSLRDGSPRGYTF. CDR3 bases: TGTGCCAGCAGTTTAAGGGACGGATCGCCTAGAGGCTACACCTTC.

CDR3 sequence reads: CSARLYSPTDTQYF. CDR3 bases: TGCAGTGCTAGACTCTACAGCCCCACAGATACGCAGTATTTT. The chain is built from TRBV20-1 and TRBJ2-3; D unclear. This CDR3 is 14 amino acids long. V lost 2 bases, J lost 2 bases, and 11 bases lay in between. Germline loops: CDR1 DFQATT, CDR2 SNEGSKA (reference sequence).

The chain couples TRBV28 to TRBJ1-1; D unclear. The germline CDR1 and CDR2 sequences are MDHEN and SYDVKM. V was shortened by 4 bases and J by 7 bases, with 13 bases between the two germline ends. The CDR3 has 13 amino acids. CDR3 loop: CASSSTLLGEAFF. The CDR3 DNA reads as TGTGCCAGCAGTTCGACCCTCTTGGGTGAAGCTTTCTTT.

Only a few counts were recorded for this clonotype. This chain links TRBV7-9 with TRBJ2-6; D unresolved. Germline V gene data show CDR1 as SEHNR and CDR2 as FQNEAQ (reference sequence). This CDR3 comprises 16 residues. Trimming pared 5 bases from V and 2 bases from J, leaving 13 bases between. This CDR3 reads CASSPTGLAGANVLTF. The CDR3 DNA reads as TGTGCCAGCAGCCCGACCGGGCTTGCTGGGGCCAACGTCCTGACTTTC.

This clonotype was observed at least ten times. The V and J genes are TRBV5-1 and TRBJ2-1; D not certain. The germline gives CDR1 SGHRS, CDR2 YFSETQ. The CDR3 spans 15 residues. Deletions cut 6 bases from V and 2 bases from J, with 15 bases between. CDR3 residues: CASTPGDNAYNEQFF. DNA for the CDR3: TGCGCCAGCACCCCCGGAGACAACGCCTACAATGAGCAGTTCTTC.

This rearrangement joins TRBV12-3 or TRBV12-4 to TRBJ2-1; no clear D gene. The CDR3 spans 15 residues. V dropped 2 bases and J dropped 5 bases, with 13 bases sitting between them. CDR3 DNA: TGTGCCAGCAGTTTATGGGGTGTCTATAACAATGAGCAGTTCTTC. This encodes CASSLWGVYNNEQFF.

The chain couples TRBV5-1 to TRBJ2-7; 9 nucleotides agree with TRBD1. V lost 3 bases to trimming and J lost 2 bases; unmatched junction nucleotides: 6. CDR1 and CDR2 (germline): SGHRS, YFSETQ. There are 15 residues in the CDR3. The CDR3 sequence is CASSSGTGQPYEQYF. DNA of the CDR3: TGCGCCAGCAGCTCCGGGACAGGGCAACCCTACGAGCAGTACTTC.

This clonotype was seen many times. The CDR3 DNA follows: TGTGCCAGCAGTTACGACAGGGGCTCGGAGACCCAGTACTTC. Protein: CASSYDRGSETQYF. The V and J genes are TRBV6-5 and TRBJ2-5; 8 bases agree with TRBD1. The CDR3 totals 14 residues. The V and J ends lost 2 bases and 5 bases, in that order; junction bases with no gene match: 4. Germline loops: CDR1 MNHEY, CDR2 SVGAGI.

This clonotype was detected only a few times. J is TRBJ1-1 and V is TRBV6-1; 9 bases map to TRBD1. The CDR3 runs to 15 residues. The V gene's germline CDR1 is MNHNS and CDR2 SASEGT. Unmatched junction bases numbered 13, after V lost 6 bases and J lost 8 bases. The CDR3 spells CASSGAGTGFPEAFF. CDR3 coding DNA: TGTGCCAGCAGCGGGGCCGGGACAGGGTTCCCAGAAGCTTTCTTT.

This clonotype was seen repeatedly, ten times or more. The V call is TRBV27, the J call TRBJ2-7; D is possibly TRBD1 (6 bases). Germline CDR1 reads MNHEY; CDR2 reads SMNVEV (reference sequence). Trimming left V 1 base short and J 2 bases short, with 15 bases between. This CDR3 has 16 amino acids. The CDR3 DNA sequence: TGTGCCAGCAGTTTATTTCCTACAGGGTGGCCCTACGAGCAGTACTTC. Encoded protein: CASSLFPTGWPYEQYF.

The chain employs TRBV5-1 and TRBJ1-4; no clear D gene. Germline lookup yields CDR1 SGHRS and CDR2 YFSETQ. The V end lost 4 bases, the J end lost 4 bases, and 11 bases lay between the germline ends. The CDR3 is 14 residues long. CDR3 coding DNA: TGCGCCAGCAGCCCGGTAGGAATTAATGAAAAACTGTTTTTT. It encodes CASSPVGINEKLFF.

This clonotype appeared many times. V and J are TRBV6-6 and TRBJ1-5; D not resolved. The ends were cut back, 4 bases at V and 4 bases at J, with 5 bases in the middle. Germline CDR1 reads MNHNY; CDR2 reads SVGAGI (reference sequence). The CDR3 runs 12 residues. The CDR3 region has the DNA TGTGCCAGCAGTTCTGATAATCAGCCCCAGCATTTT. It is translated as CASSSDNQPQHF.

This clonotype was detected many times. The rearrangement joins TRBV4-1 to TRBJ2-2; D is unresolved. This CDR3 spans 14 amino acids. The germline V and J ends were trimmed by 1 base and 6 bases, with 9 bases remaining between them. Germline V gene lookup returns CDR1 MGHRA and CDR2 YSYEKL. CDR3 protein: CASSQVILAGELFF. CDR3 bases: TGCGCCAGCAGCCAAGTCATTCTAGCCGGGGAGCTGTTTTTT.

In this sample, this clonotype turned up many times. This rearrangement joins TRBV6-1 to TRBJ1-5; D perhaps matches TRBD1 (6 bases). The CDR3 runs to 14 residues. Trimming removed 5 bases from V and 2 bases from J, with 10 bases in between. Per the germline V gene, CDR1 is MNHNS and CDR2 is SASEGT. The CDR3 sequence is CASSKQGGNQPQHF. For the CDR3, the DNA is TGTGCCAGCAGTAAACAGGGAGGCAATCAGCCCCAGCATTTT.

This clonotype came up many times. The chain recombines TRBV11-2 with TRBJ2-3; 9 bases are a match to TRBD2. The germline gives CDR1 SGHAT, CDR2 FQNNGV. Trimming removed 5 bases from V and 5 bases from J; junction bases left unmatched: 11. The CDR3 totals 16 residues. As DNA, the CDR3 is TGTGCCAGCAGCCCTCACGGCGGGGGGGCGGGAGATACGCAGTATTTT. Protein: CASSPHGGGAGDTQYF. The full variable domain, with the rest looked up from reference TRBV11-2 and TRBJ2-3, is EAGVAQSPRYKIIEKRQSVAFWCNPISGHATLYWYQQILGQGPKLLIQFQNNGVVDDSQLPKDRFSAERLKGVDSTLKIQPAKLEDSAVYLCASSPHGGGAGDTQYFGPGTRLTVL.

This clonotype was seen more than once but under ten times. The chain uses TRBV7-2 and TRBJ2-7; 8 nucleotides line up with TRBD1. This CDR3 spans 16 amino acids. Trimming took 7 bases from V and 5 from J; bases not matched to a gene: 16. The germline V gene has CDR1 SGHTA and CDR2 FQGNSA. CDR3 region: CASTLVGAGGPDEQYF. CDR3 nucleotides: TGTGCCAGCACCCTAGTGGGGGCAGGGGGCCCGGACGAGCAGTACTTC.